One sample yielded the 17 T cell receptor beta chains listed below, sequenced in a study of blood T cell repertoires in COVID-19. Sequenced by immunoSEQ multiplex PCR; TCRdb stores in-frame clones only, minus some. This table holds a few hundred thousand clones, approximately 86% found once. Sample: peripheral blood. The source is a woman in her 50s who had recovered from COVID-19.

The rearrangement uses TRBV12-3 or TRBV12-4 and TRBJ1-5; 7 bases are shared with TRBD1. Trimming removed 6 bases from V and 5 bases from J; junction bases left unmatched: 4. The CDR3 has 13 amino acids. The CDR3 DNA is TGTGCCAGCAGCGACAGGGCCTATCAGCCCCAGCATTTT. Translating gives CASSDRAYQPQHF.

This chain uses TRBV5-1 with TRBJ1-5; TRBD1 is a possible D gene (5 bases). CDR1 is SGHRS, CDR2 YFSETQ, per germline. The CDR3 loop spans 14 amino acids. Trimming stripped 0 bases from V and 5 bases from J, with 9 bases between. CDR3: CASSLEGTDQPQHF. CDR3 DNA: TGCGCCAGCAGCTTGGAGGGGACTGATCAGCCCCAGCATTTT.

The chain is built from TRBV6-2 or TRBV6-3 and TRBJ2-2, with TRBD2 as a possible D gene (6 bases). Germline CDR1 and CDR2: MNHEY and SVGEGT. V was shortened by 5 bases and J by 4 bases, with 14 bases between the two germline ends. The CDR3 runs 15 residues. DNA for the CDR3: TGTGCCAGCAGTGCCTGGGGGGTTAGCACCGGGGAGCTGTTTTTT. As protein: CASSAWGVSTGELFF.

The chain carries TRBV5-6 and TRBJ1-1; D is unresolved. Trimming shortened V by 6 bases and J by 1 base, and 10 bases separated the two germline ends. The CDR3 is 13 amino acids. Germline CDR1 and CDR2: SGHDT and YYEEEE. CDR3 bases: TGTGCCAGCACCAATGGAGGGAACACTGAAGCTTTCTTT. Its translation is CASTNGGNTEAFF. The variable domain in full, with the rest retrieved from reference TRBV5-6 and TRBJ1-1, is DAGVTQSPTHLIKTRGQQVTLRCSPKSGHDTVSWYQQALGQGPQFIFQYYEEEERQRGNFPDRFSGHQFPNYSSELNVNALLLGDSALYLCASTNGGNTEAFFGQGTRLTVV.

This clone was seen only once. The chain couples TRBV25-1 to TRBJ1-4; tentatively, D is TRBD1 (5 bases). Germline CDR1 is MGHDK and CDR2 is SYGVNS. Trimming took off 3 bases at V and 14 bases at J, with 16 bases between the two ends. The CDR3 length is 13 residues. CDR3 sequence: CASSDNPDGTLFF. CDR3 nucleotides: TGTGCCAGCAGTGACAACCCGGACGGGACTCTGTTTTTT.

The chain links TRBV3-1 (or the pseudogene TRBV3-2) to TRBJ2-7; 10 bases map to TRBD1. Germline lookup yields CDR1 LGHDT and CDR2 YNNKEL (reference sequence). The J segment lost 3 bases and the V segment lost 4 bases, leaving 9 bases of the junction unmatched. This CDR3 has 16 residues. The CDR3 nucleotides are TGTGCCAGCAGCCCAAACCCGGGACAGGGGAACTACGAGCAGTACTTC. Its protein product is CASSPNPGQGNYEQYF.

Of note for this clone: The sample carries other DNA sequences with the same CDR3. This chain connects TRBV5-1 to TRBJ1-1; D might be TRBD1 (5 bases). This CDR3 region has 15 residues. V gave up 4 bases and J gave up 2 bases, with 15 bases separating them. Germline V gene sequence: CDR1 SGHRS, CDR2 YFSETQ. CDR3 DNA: TGCGCCAGCAGCCCCCTCGGCGGGGGTAACACTGAAGCTTTCTTT. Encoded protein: CASSPLGGGNTEAFF.

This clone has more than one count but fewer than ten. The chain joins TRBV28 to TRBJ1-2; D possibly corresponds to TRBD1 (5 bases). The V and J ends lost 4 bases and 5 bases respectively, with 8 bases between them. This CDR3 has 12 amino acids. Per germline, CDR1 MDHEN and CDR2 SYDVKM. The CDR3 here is CASSSTEYGYTF. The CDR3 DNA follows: TGTGCCAGCAGTTCGACAGAATATGGCTACACCTTC.

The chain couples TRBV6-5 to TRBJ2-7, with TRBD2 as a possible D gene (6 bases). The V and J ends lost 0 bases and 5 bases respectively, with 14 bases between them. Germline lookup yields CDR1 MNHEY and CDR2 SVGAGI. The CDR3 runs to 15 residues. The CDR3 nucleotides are TGTGCCAGCAGTTACTCCACCGGGACTTCCAACGAGCAGTACTTC. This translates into CASSYSTGTSNEQYF.

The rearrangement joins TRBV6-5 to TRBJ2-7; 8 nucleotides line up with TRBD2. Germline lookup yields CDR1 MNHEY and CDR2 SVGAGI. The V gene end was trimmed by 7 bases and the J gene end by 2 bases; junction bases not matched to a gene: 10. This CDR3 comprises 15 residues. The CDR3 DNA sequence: TGTGCCAGCACCTACGGGGGGGCATCCCCCTACGAGCAGTACTTC. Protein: CASTYGGASPYEQYF.

This CDR3 is CASSVVEGGYTEAFF. CDR3 DNA sequence: TGTGCCAGCAGCGTAGTTGAAGGGGGCTACACTGAAGCTTTCTTT. The chain links TRBV9 to TRBJ1-1; 7 bases agree with TRBD1. The CDR3 length is 15 residues. CDR1 SGDLS and CDR2 YYNGEE come from the germline V gene. V gave up 0 bases and J gave up 3 bases; unmatched junction bases: 5.

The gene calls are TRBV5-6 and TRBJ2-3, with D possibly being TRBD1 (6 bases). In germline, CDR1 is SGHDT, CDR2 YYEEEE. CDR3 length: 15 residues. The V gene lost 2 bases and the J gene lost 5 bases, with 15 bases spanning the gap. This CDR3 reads CASSFKVGAVDTQYF. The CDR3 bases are TGTGCCAGCAGCTTCAAGGTGGGGGCAGTAGATACGCAGTATTTT.

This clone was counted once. The CDR3 spells CASSPLDRNTEAFF. CDR3 DNA: TGTGCCAGCTCACCACTAGACAGGAACACTGAAGCTTTCTTT. V gene TRBV18 combines with J gene TRBJ1-1; maybe TRBD1 (5 bases). Germline lookup yields CDR1 KGHSH and CDR2 LQKENI. The germline V and J ends were trimmed by 1 base and 1 base, with 7 bases remaining between them. The CDR3 contains 14 residues.

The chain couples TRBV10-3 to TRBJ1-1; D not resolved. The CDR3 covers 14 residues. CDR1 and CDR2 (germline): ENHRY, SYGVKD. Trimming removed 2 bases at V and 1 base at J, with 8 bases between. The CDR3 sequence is CAISEGQRNTEAFF. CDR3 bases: TGTGCCATCAGTGAGGGTCAGCGGAACACTGAAGCTTTCTTT.

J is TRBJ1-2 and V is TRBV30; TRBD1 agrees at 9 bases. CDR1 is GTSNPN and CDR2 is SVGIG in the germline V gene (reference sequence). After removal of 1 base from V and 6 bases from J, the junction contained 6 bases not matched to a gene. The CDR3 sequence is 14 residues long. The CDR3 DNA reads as TGTGCCTGGAGTGGTCGGACAGGGGATGATGGCTACACCTTC. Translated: CAWSGRTGDDGYTF.

The CDR3, as DNA: TGTGCCAGCTCACCCCGACCCCTACAAGGAGGCACAGATACGCAGTATTTT. It specifies CASSPRPLQGGTDTQYF. The rearrangement links TRBV18 to TRBJ2-3; no clear D gene. The CDR3 totals 17 residues. The V gene lost 3 bases and the J gene lost 1 base, with 17 bases spanning the gap. Germline CDR1 and CDR2: KGHSH and LQKENI.

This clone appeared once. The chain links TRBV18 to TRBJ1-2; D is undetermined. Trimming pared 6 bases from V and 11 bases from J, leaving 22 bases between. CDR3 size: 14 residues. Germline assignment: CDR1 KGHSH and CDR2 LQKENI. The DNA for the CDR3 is TGTGCCAGCTCCACCCGCAGGCACGGGGTAGAATACACCTTC. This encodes CASSTRRHGVEYTF.